This TCR beta chain was recovered during a study of blood T cells in healthy people across ages. Broader study findings: Across the age range, TCR beta diversity per million T cells fell in a roughly linear way.

J gave up 5 bases and V 4 bases, and 16 bases lay outside the gene matches. This CDR3 spans 20 amino acids. The V gene's germline CDR1 is SGHRS and CDR2 YFSETQ. Sample-barcoded 5' priming and a J-beta primer mix drove a second PCR of about 7 to 11 cycles. Each CDR3 protein gets one entry after TCRdb re-called the 5' RACE reads with MiXCR. This sample has approximately 800,000 distinct CDR3 sequences, with roughly 60% found just once. The study drew donors from healthy Caucasian individuals in Russia aged roughly 6 to 90. Donors each provided about 10 milliliters of peripheral blood. This clonotype has only a few counts. Antigen unknown.

Source material: blood. This sequence originates from a man under 40 in good health. The chain joins TRBV5-1 to TRBJ2-1; 15 positions agree with TRBD2. DNA of the CDR3: TGCGCCAGCAGCCCCGGCCCCGGGACTAGCGGGGGGTTCGTACACAATGAGCAGTTCTTC. Translated: CASSPGPGTSGGFVHNEQFF.